These 27 T cell receptor beta chains were all obtained from the same sample, sequenced in a study of cytomegalovirus exposure and HLA in healthy donors. Amplification used 60 Vbeta primers and 13 Jbeta primers. TCRdb's table, derived via immunoSEQ multiplex PCR, lists solely in-frame clones and lacks some. The table records roughly 220,000 clones, around 70% of them present only once. Sample: PBMCs. Receptor source: a man aged 35 to 55 in good health and CMV-seropositive.

This chain uses TRBV7-2 with TRBJ1-1, with 8 positions matching TRBD1. The CDR3 sequence is 14 residues long. The germline V gene encodes CDR1 SGHTA and CDR2 FQGNSA. Trimming cost V 3 bases and J 3 bases; bases outside gene matches: 3. CDR3 protein: CASSFTGGYTEAFF. The CDR3 nucleotides read TGTGCCAGCAGCTTCACAGGGGGTTACACTGAAGCTTTCTTT.

V is TRBV14 and J is TRBJ2-7, with TRBD2 as a possible D gene (6 bases). The germline gives CDR1 SGHDN, CDR2 FVKESK. The CDR3 runs to 16 residues. Trimming took 1 base from V and 7 from J, leaving 20 bases between them. The CDR3 region has the DNA TGTGCCAGCAGCCAAGTTGCGGGAATCCAACTTAGGGAGCAGTACTTC. It translates to CASSQVAGIQLREQYF.

The chain joins TRBV4-1 to TRBJ2-5; TRBD2 aligns across 10 bases. CDR1 is MGHRA and CDR2 is YSYEKL in the germline V gene. J lost 5 bases, V lost 6 bases, and 6 bases had no gene match. The CDR3 covers 14 residues. The CDR3, as DNA: TGCGCCAGCAGTCCCGGGACTAGCGTGGAGACCCAGTACTTC. This codes for CASSPGTSVETQYF.

V gene TRBV28 combines with J gene TRBJ2-1; D gene uncertain. The V gene's germline CDR1 is MDHEN and CDR2 SYDVKM. V was clipped by 2 bases and J by 8 bases, with 10 bases between them. CDR3 length equals 13 residues. This CDR3 is CASSLTGTDEQFF. In nucleotides, the CDR3 is TGTGCCAGCAGTTTAACGGGTACGGATGAGCAGTTCTTC.

The rearrangement uses TRBV9 and TRBJ2-1, with TRBD1 as a possible D gene (5 bases). Between the trimmed V and J ends, which lost 4 bases and 8 bases, there was a span of 16 bases. The germline gives CDR1 SGDLS, CDR2 YYNGEE. This CDR3 spans 14 amino acids. The CDR3 here is CASSPRLGRDEQFF. The CDR3, as DNA: TGTGCCAGCAGCCCCAGACTGGGCAGGGATGAGCAGTTCTTC.

This clone was counted only a few times. The V gene is TRBV9, the J gene TRBJ1-1, with a possible D match to TRBD1 (6 bases). V was pared by 3 bases and J by 5 bases, with 11 bases between. The CDR3 is 13 amino acids. CDR1 is SGDLS, CDR2 YYNGEE, per germline. CDR3 sequence: CASSAGGLTEAFF. CDR3 in DNA: TGTGCCAGCAGCGCCGGGGGGCTTACTGAAGCTTTCTTT.

The CDR3 DNA sequence: TGTGCCAGCATCGCGCAGGGTGACGATGAAAAACTGTTTTTT. Its protein product is CASIAQGDDEKLFF. The V call is TRBV7-9, the J call TRBJ1-4; possibly TRBD1 for D (5 bases). Germline V gene sequence: CDR1 SEHNR, CDR2 FQNEAQ (reference sequence). Trimming left V 7 bases short and J 6 bases short, with 15 bases between. The CDR3 length is 14 residues.

The rearrangement joins TRBV28 to TRBJ1-4, with D tentatively TRBD1 (5 bases). Trimming cost V 3 bases and J 0 bases, with 5 bases left between them. The CDR3 sequence is 14 residues long. CDR1 and CDR2 from the germline V gene are MDHEN and SYDVKM. As DNA, the CDR3 is TGTGCCAGCAGTTTCAGGGCAACTAATGAAAAACTGTTTTTT. Translating it yields CASSFRATNEKLFF.

The chain has TRBV5-1 and TRBJ2-7, with 10 nucleotides matching TRBD2. The germline V gene has CDR1 SGHRS and CDR2 YFSETQ. Unmatched junction bases numbered 4, after V lost 2 bases and J lost 2 bases. This CDR3 is built from 15 residues. This CDR3 is CASSFLAGDTYEQYF. In DNA, the CDR3 is TGCGCCAGCAGCTTTCTAGCGGGGGACACCTACGAGCAGTACTTC.

This clone was detected a few times. The rearrangement joins TRBV5-5 to TRBJ1-1, with a possible D match to TRBD1 (5 bases). The CDR3 length is 15 residues. From germline, CDR1 is SGHKS and CDR2 YYEKEE (reference sequence). V gave up 3 bases and J gave up 0 bases, with 12 bases separating them. This CDR3 reads CASSSAGVLNTEAFF. For the CDR3, the DNA is TGTGCCAGCAGCTCGGCGGGGGTCTTGAACACTGAAGCTTTCTTT.

The CDR3 DNA is TGTGCCAGCAGCTTTATTGGGGGCAATAGCAATCAGCCCCAGCATTTT. Residues: CASSFIGGNSNQPQHF. The chain is built from TRBV5-4 and TRBJ1-5, with TRBD1 as a possible D gene (6 bases). This CDR3 region has 16 residues. The V end was cut by 2 bases, the J end by 0 bases, with 12 bases between. Germline V gene sequence: CDR1 SGHNT, CDR2 YYREEE (reference sequence).

The V gene is TRBV21-1, the J gene TRBJ1-2. TRBV21-1 is annotated as a pseudogene. CDR3 length equals 15 residues. In DNA form, the CDR3 reads TGTGCCAGCAGACGCCCCGGGGGGTGGGACTATGGCTACACCTTC. It codes for CASRRPGGWDYGYTF.

The chain combines TRBV18 with TRBJ1-3; D remains ambiguous. Germline V lookup: CDR1 KGHSH, CDR2 LQKENI. Trimming took 2 bases from V and 4 from J, leaving 15 bases between them. The CDR3 extends over 16 amino acids. The chain's CDR3 is CASSPWLGRRGNTIYF. In nucleotides, the CDR3 is TGTGCCAGCTCACCATGGCTAGGCAGAAGAGGAAACACCATATATTTT.

The genes are TRBV6-5 and TRBJ1-5; TRBD1 aligns across 7 bases. After removal of 8 bases from V and 7 bases from J, the junction contained 11 bases not matched to a gene. This CDR3 comprises 14 residues. Germline V gene lookup returns CDR1 MNHEY and CDR2 SVGAGI. CDR3 in amino acids: CASSVTGLDQPQHF. Here the CDR3 DNA reads TGTGCCAGCTCAGTGACAGGGCTAGACCAGCCCCAGCATTTT.

The chain joins TRBV5-6 to TRBJ2-7; perhaps TRBD2 as D (6 bases). V dropped 0 bases and J dropped 2 bases, with 12 bases sitting between them. From germline, CDR1 is SGHDT and CDR2 YYEEEE. The CDR3 consists of 15 residues. The CDR3 is CASSLGPRDAYEQYF. CDR3 sequence (DNA): TGTGCCAGCAGCTTGGGGCCGCGGGATGCCTACGAGCAGTACTTC.

The chain has TRBV2 and TRBJ1-4; no definite D call. Looked up from germline, CDR1 is SNHLY and CDR2 is FYNNEI. Trimming removed 3 bases at V and 0 bases at J, with 5 bases between. The CDR3 spans 14 residues. The CDR3 loop reads CASSDSSTNEKLFF. In DNA, the CDR3 is TGTGCCAGCAGTGACAGTTCAACTAATGAAAAACTGTTTTTT.

The chain carries TRBV6-5 and TRBJ2-7; 9 nucleotides agree with TRBD1. The V gene end was trimmed by 4 bases and the J gene end by 4 bases; junction bases not matched to a gene: 5. Germline V CDR1 and CDR2: MNHEY, SVGAGI. The CDR3 has 14 residues. The CDR3 region is CASSSTGGVYEQYF. In DNA form, the CDR3 reads TGTGCCAGCAGTTCGACAGGGGGAGTATACGAGCAGTACTTC.

V usage is TRBV7-9 and J usage is TRBJ2-7, with D perhaps TRBD1 (5 bases). The CDR3 has 15 amino acids. Germline V gives CDR1 SEHNR, CDR2 FQNEAQ (reference sequence). V lost 1 base to trimming and J lost 2 bases, with 12 bases between them. CDR3 loop: CASSLVGQVTYEQYF. CDR3 in DNA: TGTGCCAGCAGCTTAGTGGGGCAGGTTACCTACGAGCAGTACTTC.

The chain recombines TRBV10-3 with TRBJ2-7; 10 bases agree with TRBD1. V dropped 3 bases and J dropped 4; count of bases not matched to a gene: 6. Germline V CDR1 and CDR2: ENHRY, SYGVKD. CDR3 length: 15 residues. The CDR3: CAISDAGTGVYEQYF. CDR3 DNA: TGTGCCATCAGTGATGCCGGGACAGGGGTATACGAGCAGTACTTC.

The chain links TRBV18 to TRBJ1-1; D ambiguous. Trimming stripped 6 bases from V and 0 bases from J, with 11 bases between. The CDR3 contains 14 residues. Germline CDR1 is KGHSH and CDR2 is LQKENI. In nucleotides, the CDR3 is TGTGCCAGCTCCCCATCCCATCTGAACACTGAAGCTTTCTTT. Translation: CASSPSHLNTEAFF.

The V call is TRBV7-9, the J call TRBJ2-2; possibly TRBD1 for D (6 bases). This CDR3 contains 16 residues. CDR1 and CDR2 from the germline V gene are SEHNR and FQNEAQ (reference sequence). Trimming removed 5 bases from V and 0 bases from J, with 13 bases in between. The CDR3 region has the DNA TGTGCCAGCAGCCCTGCCAAGGGGGCGAACACCGGGGAGCTGTTTTTT. Residues: CASSPAKGANTGELFF.

The DNA of the CDR3 is TGCGCCAGCAGCTTCCCCTGGGAGGGGACCGGGGAGCTGTTTTTT. It codes for CASSFPWEGTGELFF. The chain combines TRBV5-1 with TRBJ2-2, with 7 positions matching TRBD2. Unmatched junction bases numbered 6, after V lost 2 bases and J lost 5 bases. The CDR3 has 15 residues. Germline V gives CDR1 SGHRS, CDR2 YFSETQ.

V and J are TRBV6-5 and TRBJ2-2; a weak D match, TRBD1 (6 bases). This CDR3 is built from 14 residues. With 4 bases removed from V and 6 bases from J, the gap between germline ends came to 12 bases. Per the germline V gene, CDR1 is MNHEY and CDR2 is SVGAGI. The CDR3 sequence is CASSSLRGAGELFF. DNA of the CDR3: TGTGCCAGCAGTTCCCTCAGGGGTGCCGGGGAGCTGTTTTTT.

J is TRBJ1-2 and V is TRBV5-1, with TRBD1 matching 9 bases. V shed 4 bases, J shed 2 bases, and the junction held 9 bases outside the gene matches. Looked up from germline, CDR1 is SGHRS and CDR2 is YFSETQ. The CDR3 is made up of 16 amino acids. CDR3 in DNA: TGCGCCAGCAGCCCAGCGGGACAGGGTATGAACTATGGCTACACCTTC. This gives the protein CASSPAGQGMNYGYTF.

The chain carries TRBV19 and TRBJ1-1; no firm D call. The CDR3 has 13 amino acids. The germline V and J ends were trimmed by 7 bases and 4 bases, with 13 bases remaining between them. From germline, CDR1 is LNHDA and CDR2 SQIVND (reference sequence). The CDR3 region is CASIPVEGTEAFF. The CDR3 DNA reads as TGTGCCAGTATTCCGGTGGAGGGCACTGAAGCTTTCTTT.

V usage is TRBV9 and J usage is TRBJ1-3; D ambiguous. CDR1 SGDLS and CDR2 YYNGEE come from the germline V gene. CDR3 length equals 14 residues. V lost 4 bases to trimming and J lost 0 bases, with 8 bases between them. The CDR3 loop is CASSQRNSGNTIYF. The CDR3 DNA follows: TGTGCCAGCAGCCAGCGTAACTCTGGAAACACCATATATTTT.

The V gene is TRBV6-1, the J gene TRBJ1-2, with TRBD1 as a possible D gene (6 bases). V was trimmed by 0 bases and J by 5 bases, leaving 16 bases between them. Germline loops: CDR1 MNHNS, CDR2 SASEGT. The CDR3 consists of 16 residues. CDR3: CASSEAGGGAGYGYTF. DNA of the CDR3: TGTGCCAGCAGTGAAGCTGGGGGGGGCGCTGGGTATGGCTACACCTTC.